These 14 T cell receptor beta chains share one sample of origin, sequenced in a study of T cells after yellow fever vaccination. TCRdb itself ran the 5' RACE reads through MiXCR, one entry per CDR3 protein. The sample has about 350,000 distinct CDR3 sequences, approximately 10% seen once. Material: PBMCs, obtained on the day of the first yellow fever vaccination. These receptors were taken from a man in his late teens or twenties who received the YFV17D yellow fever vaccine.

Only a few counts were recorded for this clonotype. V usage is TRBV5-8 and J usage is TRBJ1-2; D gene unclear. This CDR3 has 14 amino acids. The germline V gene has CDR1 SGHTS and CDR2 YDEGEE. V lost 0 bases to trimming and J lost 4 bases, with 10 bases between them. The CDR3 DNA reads TGTGCCAGCAGCTTGGGCAGACCAGTCTATGGCTACACCTTC. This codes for CASSLGRPVYGYTF.

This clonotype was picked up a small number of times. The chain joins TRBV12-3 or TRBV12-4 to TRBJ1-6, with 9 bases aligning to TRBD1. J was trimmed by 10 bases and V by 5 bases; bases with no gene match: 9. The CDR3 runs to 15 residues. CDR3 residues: CASSREGTGRSPLHF. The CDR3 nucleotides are TGTGCCAGCAGTAGGGAAGGGACAGGGAGATCACCCCTCCACTTT.

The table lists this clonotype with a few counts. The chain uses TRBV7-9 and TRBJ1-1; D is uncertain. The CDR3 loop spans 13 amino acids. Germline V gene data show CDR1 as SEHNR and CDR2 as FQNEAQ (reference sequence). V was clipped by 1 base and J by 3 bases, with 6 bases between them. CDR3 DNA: TGTGCCAGCAGCTTAGATTGGGACACTGAAGCTTTCTTT. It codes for CASSLDWDTEAFF.

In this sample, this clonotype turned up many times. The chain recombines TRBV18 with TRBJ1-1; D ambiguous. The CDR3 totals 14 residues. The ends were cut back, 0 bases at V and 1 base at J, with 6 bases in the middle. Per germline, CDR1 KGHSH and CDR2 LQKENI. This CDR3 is CASSPPGGNTEAFF. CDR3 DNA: TGTGCCAGCTCACCACCAGGCGGGAACACTGAAGCTTTCTTT.

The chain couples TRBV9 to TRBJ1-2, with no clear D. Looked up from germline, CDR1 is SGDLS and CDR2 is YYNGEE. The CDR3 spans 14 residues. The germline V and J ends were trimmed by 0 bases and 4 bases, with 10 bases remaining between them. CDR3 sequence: CASSVGLSGYGYTF. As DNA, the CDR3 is TGTGCCAGCAGCGTAGGTCTCTCGGGCTATGGCTACACCTTC.

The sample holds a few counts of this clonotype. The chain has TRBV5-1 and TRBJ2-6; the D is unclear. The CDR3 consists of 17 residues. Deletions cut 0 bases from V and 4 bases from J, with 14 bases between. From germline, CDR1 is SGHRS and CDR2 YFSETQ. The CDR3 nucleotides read TGCGCCAGCAGCTTGGTTGCCGGAACTCTGGGGGCCAACGTCCTGACTTTC. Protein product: CASSLVAGTLGANVLTF.

The CDR3 sequence is CSARGTSAGWGLNTEAFF. CDR3 DNA: TGCAGCGCCCGGGGAACATCGGCAGGTTGGGGGCTGAACACTGAAGCTTTCTTT. The chain uses TRBV29-1 and TRBJ1-1; maybe TRBD1 (6 bases). Germline V CDR1 and CDR2: SQVTM, ANQGSEA. V lost 7 bases and J 0 bases, leaving 27 bases between the germline ends. The CDR3 runs 18 residues.

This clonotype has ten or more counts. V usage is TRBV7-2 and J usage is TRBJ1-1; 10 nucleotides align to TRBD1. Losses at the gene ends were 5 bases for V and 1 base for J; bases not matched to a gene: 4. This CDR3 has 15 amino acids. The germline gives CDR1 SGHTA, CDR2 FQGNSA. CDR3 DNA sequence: TGTGCCAGCAGCCCGTGGACAGGGGGGAACACTGAAGCTTTCTTT. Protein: CASSPWTGGNTEAFF.

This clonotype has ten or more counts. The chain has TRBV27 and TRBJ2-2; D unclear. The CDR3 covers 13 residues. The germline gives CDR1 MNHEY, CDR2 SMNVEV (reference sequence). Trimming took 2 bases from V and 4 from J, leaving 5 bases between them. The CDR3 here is CASSLGITGELFF. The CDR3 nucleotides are TGTGCCAGCAGTTTAGGCATCACCGGGGAGCTGTTTTTT.

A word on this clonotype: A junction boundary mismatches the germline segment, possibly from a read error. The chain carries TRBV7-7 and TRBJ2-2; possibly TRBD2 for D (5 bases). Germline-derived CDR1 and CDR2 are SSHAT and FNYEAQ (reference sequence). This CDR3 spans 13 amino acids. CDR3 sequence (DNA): TGTGCTAGCAGCTCGGGGAGCACCGGGGAGCTGTTTTTT. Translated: CASSSGSTGELFF.

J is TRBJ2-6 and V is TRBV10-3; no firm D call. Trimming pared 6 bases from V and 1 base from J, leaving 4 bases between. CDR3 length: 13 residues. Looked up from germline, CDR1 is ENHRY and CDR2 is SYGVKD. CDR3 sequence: CAIRDSGANVLTF. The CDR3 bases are TGTGCCATCAGAGATTCTGGGGCCAACGTCCTGACTTTC.

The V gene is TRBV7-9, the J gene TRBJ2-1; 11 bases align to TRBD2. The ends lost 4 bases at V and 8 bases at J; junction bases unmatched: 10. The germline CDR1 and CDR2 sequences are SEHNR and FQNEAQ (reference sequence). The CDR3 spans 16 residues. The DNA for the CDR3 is TGTGCCAGCAGCTCTCAGACTAGCGGGGCACGGCATGAGCAGTTCTTC. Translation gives CASSSQTSGARHEQFF.

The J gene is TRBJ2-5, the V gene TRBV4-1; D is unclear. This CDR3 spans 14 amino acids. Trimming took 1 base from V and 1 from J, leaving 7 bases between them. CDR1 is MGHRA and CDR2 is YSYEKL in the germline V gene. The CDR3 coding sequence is TGCGCCAGCAGCCAAGGAGTCAGCCAAGAGACCCAGTACTTC. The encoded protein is CASSQGVSQETQYF.

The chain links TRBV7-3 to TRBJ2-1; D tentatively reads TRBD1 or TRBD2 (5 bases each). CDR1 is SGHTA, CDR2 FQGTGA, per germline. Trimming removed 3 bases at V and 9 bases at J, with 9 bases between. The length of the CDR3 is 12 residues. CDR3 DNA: TGTGCCAGCAGCTTCGAGGGGCGTGAGCAGTTCTTC. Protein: CASSFEGREQFF. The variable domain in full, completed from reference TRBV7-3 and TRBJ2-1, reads GAGVSQTPSNKVTEKGKYVELRCDPISGHTALYWYRQSLGQGPEFLIYFQGTGAADDSGLPNDRFFAVRPEGSVSTLKIQRTERGDSAVYLCASSFEGREQFFGPGTRLTVL.